The 22 T cell receptor beta chains below were found in one sample sequenced in a study of CD8+ T cells in alopecia areata (dated by TCRdb to the late 2010s). The sample's treatment or condition, from its label and the paper: oral pan-JAK inhibitor, 5-10 mg twice daily. Libraries were built with the immunoSEQ multiplex PCR assay. To provide template for TCR sequencing, every sample had RNA extracted and reverse transcribed into cDNA. In TCRdb, the immuneACCESS table is reduced to in-frame sequences with V and J assigned. These tables do not hold every clone; where another copy was compared, an unresolved V gene accounts for under half, and the others remain unexplained. The sample has about 260,000 clones on record, approximately 60% of them singletons. Of the sample, around 0.92% falls within the top ten clones. The specimen comprised CD4+ T cells sorted from blood, sampled around week 54, from a patient treated with tofacitinib. The receptor source for this set is a human donor with alopecia areata.

The rearrangement uses TRBV30 and TRBJ1-5; D call uncertain. CDR1 and CDR2 from the germline V gene are GTSNPN and SVGIG (reference sequence). The CDR3 consists of 13 residues. The CDR3 loop reads CAFRAVSNQPQHF. CDR3 DNA: TGTGCGTTCCGGGCCGTAAGCAATCAGCCCCAGCATTTT. Combining the CDR3 with reference TRBV30 and TRBJ1-5 gives the whole variable domain SQTIHQWPATLVQPVGSPLSLECTVEGTSNPNLYWYRQAAGRGLQLLFYSVGIGQISSEVPQNLSASRPQDRQFILSSKKLLLSDSGFYLCAFRAVSNQPQHFGDGTRLSIL.

This clone came up once. This chain connects TRBV7-3 to TRBJ2-2; TRBD2 is a possible D gene (5 bases). CDR3 length: 15 residues. CDR1 is SGHTA, CDR2 FQGTGA, per germline. V was trimmed by 0 bases and J by 1 base, leaving 6 bases between them. CDR3 in DNA: TGTGCCAGCAGCTTAACTCGGGAGAACACCGGGGAGCTGTTTTTT. Its protein is CASSLTRENTGELFF.

V and J are TRBV13 and TRBJ2-3; D is ambiguous. The V gene lost 1 base and the J gene lost 5 bases, with 4 bases spanning the gap. CDR1 is PRHDT and CDR2 is FYEKMQ in the germline V gene (reference sequence). The CDR3 length is 12 residues. The CDR3 spells CASSLAGDTQYF. The CDR3 DNA reads TGTGCCAGCAGCTTAGCCGGAGATACGCAGTATTTT.

This chain links TRBV9 with TRBJ1-6; weak D call: TRBD1 (5 bases). Germline loops: CDR1 SGDLS, CDR2 YYNGEE. The CDR3 spans 14 residues. Between the trimmed V and J ends, which lost 4 bases and 7 bases, there was a span of 12 bases. CDR3 sequence reads: CASSSGTPNSPLHF. The CDR3 nucleotides are TGTGCCAGCAGCTCAGGGACCCCGAATTCACCCCTCCACTTT.

V usage is TRBV5-1 and J usage is TRBJ1-1; D is unresolved. Germline V gives CDR1 SGHRS, CDR2 YFSETQ. The V and J ends lost 3 bases and 1 base respectively, with 10 bases between them. The CDR3 runs 14 residues. CDR3 DNA: TGCGCCAGCAGCTGGGCTTCTCAGAACACTGAAGCTTTCTTT. Protein sequence: CASSWASQNTEAFF.

This clone was picked up a small number of times. The V and J genes are TRBV27 and TRBJ2-3; D is perhaps TRBD2 (5 bases). This CDR3 is built from 15 residues. In germline, CDR1 is MNHEY, CDR2 SMNVEV (reference sequence). V was pared by 5 bases and J by 4 bases, with 16 bases between. The CDR3 coding sequence is TGTGCCAGCAGTAGGACGTGGCTAGCCGCAGATACGCAGTATTTT. Its translation: CASSRTWLAADTQYF.

This chain connects TRBV27 to TRBJ2-7; 11 positions match TRBD2. Germline V gene data show CDR1 as MNHEY and CDR2 as SMNVEV (reference sequence). The CDR3 has 16 residues. V shed 3 bases and J 3 bases; nucleotides not matched to a gene: 7. CDR3 sequence (DNA): TGTGCCAGCAGTTTCGCGGGACTAGCGGAGAACTACGAGCAGTACTTC. Protein product: CASSFAGLAENYEQYF.

V and J are TRBV4-2 and TRBJ2-7; 13 bases are a match to TRBD2. The CDR3 length is 15 residues. Looked up from germline, CDR1 is LGHNA and CDR2 is YNFKEQ. V shed 3 bases, J shed 4 bases, and the junction held 3 bases outside the gene matches. CDR3 in DNA: TGTGCCAGCAGCCAGACTAGCGGGGGGCGGTACGAGCAGTACTTC. It encodes CASSQTSGGRYEQYF.

This clone has a single count. The chain recombines TRBV29-1 with TRBJ1-6; D gene uncertain. V lost 2 bases and J lost 7, with 12 bases in between. This CDR3 is 14 amino acids long. Per germline, CDR1 SQVTM and CDR2 ANQGSEA. The CDR3 is CSVEKGHRNSPLHF. The CDR3 nucleotides read TGCAGCGTTGAAAAGGGTCATCGGAATTCACCCCTCCACTTT.

The chain is built from TRBV18 and TRBJ2-7, with D maybe TRBD2 (5 bases). The CDR3 is 13 amino acids. CDR1 is KGHSH and CDR2 is LQKENI in the germline V gene. The V end was cut by 3 bases, the J end by 5 bases, with 11 bases between. CDR3 in amino acids: CASSPLTRDEQYF. CDR3 DNA sequence: TGTGCCAGCTCACCCTTAACTAGAGACGAGCAGTACTTC.

This chain connects TRBV19 to TRBJ1-5; D gene uncertain. Trimming removed 11 bases from V and 1 base from J, with 12 bases in between. The germline gives CDR1 LNHDA, CDR2 SQIVND (reference sequence). The CDR3 is 13 residues long. In DNA, the CDR3 is TGTGCCGGTTCGGCAACCAGCAATCAGCCCCAGCATTTT. Residues: CAGSATSNQPQHF.

In this sample, this clone turned up a few times. The rearrangement uses TRBV7-9 and TRBJ2-3; 7 bases fit TRBD2. V shed 4 bases, J shed 0 bases, and the junction held 7 bases outside the gene matches. This CDR3 spans 16 amino acids. Germline V gene lookup returns CDR1 SEHNR and CDR2 FQNEAQ (reference sequence). As DNA, the CDR3 is TGTGCCAGCAGCTCTGAACTAGCGACTAGCACAGATACGCAGTATTTT. This encodes CASSSELATSTDTQYF.

This chain uses TRBV2 with TRBJ1-2, with D perhaps matching TRBD1 (6 bases). The germline V gene encodes CDR1 SNHLY and CDR2 FYNNEI. V was cut by 5 bases and J by 3 bases, with 10 bases left in between. This CDR3 spans 13 amino acids. CDR3 coding DNA: TGTGCCAGCAGTCCAGGGGAGGACTATGGCTACACCTTC. Translating it yields CASSPGEDYGYTF.

The gene calls are TRBV15 and TRBJ1-1; TRBD1 matches at 7 bases. The trim removed 4 bases at V and 10 bases at J, leaving 3 bases unmatched. The CDR3 spans 11 residues. The germline V gene has CDR1 LNHNV and CDR2 YYDKDF (reference sequence). Here the CDR3 DNA reads TGTGCCACCAGCATCACAGGGGTAGCTTTCTTT. This encodes CATSITGVAFF.

The chain couples TRBV15 to TRBJ2-5; no reliable D call. The CDR3 consists of 15 residues. Germline V lookup: CDR1 LNHNV, CDR2 YYDKDF (reference sequence). V was trimmed by 0 bases and J by 7 bases, leaving 15 bases between them. The CDR3 sequence: CATSRDWSFASTQYF. CDR3 sequence (DNA): TGTGCCACCAGCAGAGATTGGAGCTTTGCCTCGACCCAGTACTTC.

This chain uses TRBV9 with TRBJ2-5; 7 nucleotides match TRBD2. Losses at the gene ends were 7 bases for V and 0 bases for J; bases not matched to a gene: 6. Looked up from germline, CDR1 is SGDLS and CDR2 is YYNGEE. This CDR3 is 14 amino acids long. As DNA, the CDR3 is TGTGCCAGCGCCCTTCGGGGGGACCAAGAGACCCAGTACTTC. Translating it yields CASALRGDQETQYF.

V and J are TRBV6-5 and TRBJ2-7, with 7 bases aligning to TRBD2. The germline gives CDR1 MNHEY, CDR2 SVGAGI. The CDR3 consists of 15 residues. After removal of 5 bases from V and 2 bases from J, the junction contained 9 bases not matched to a gene. The CDR3 coding sequence is TGTGCCAGCAGTCCCCGTGGGCGGGGGACCTACGAGCAGTACTTC. Translating it yields CASSPRGRGTYEQYF.

The V gene is TRBV12-5, the J gene TRBJ1-1, with no clear D. The CDR3 covers 13 residues. Germline assignment: CDR1 LGHNT and CDR2 FRNRAP. The V gene lost 0 bases and the J gene lost 1 base, with 3 bases spanning the gap. The DNA for the CDR3 is TGTGCTAGTGGTTTGGTTCAGAACACTGAAGCTTTCTTT. Its translation: CASGLVQNTEAFF. The variable domain in full, completed from reference TRBV12-5 and TRBJ1-1, reads DARVTQTPRHKVTEMGQEVTMRCQPILGHNTVFWYRQTMMQGLELLAYFRNRAPLDDSGMPKDRFSAEMPDATLATLKIQPSEPRDSAVYFCASGLVQNTEAFFGQGTRLTVV.

The chain has TRBV30 and TRBJ1-2; no clear D. V lost 0 bases and J 3 bases, leaving 14 bases between the germline ends. The CDR3 is 15 residues long. Germline V gives CDR1 GTSNPN, CDR2 SVGIG (reference sequence). The CDR3 nucleotides are TGTGCCTGGAGTGTACCGGGCAGGCCCGACTATGGCTACACCTTC. Its protein product is CAWSVPGRPDYGYTF.

The gene calls are TRBV7-2 and TRBJ2-5; the match to TRBD1 covers 7 bases. The CDR3 runs 18 residues. J lost 1 base, V lost 1 base, and 12 bases had no gene match. Per germline, CDR1 SGHTA and CDR2 FQGNSA. The CDR3 protein is CASSLVPLGGSVQETQYF. The DNA for the CDR3 is TGTGCCAGCAGCTTAGTTCCACTAGGGGGCTCCGTCCAAGAGACCCAGTACTTC.

The rearrangement links TRBV20-1 to TRBJ1-1; D gene uncertain. Trimming stripped 3 bases from V and 5 bases from J, with 4 bases between. Germline-derived CDR1 and CDR2 are DFQATT and SNEGSKA (reference sequence). The CDR3 length is 10 residues. CDR3 nucleotide sequence: TGCAGTGCTAGTCGGACTGAAGCTTTCTTT. Its protein is CSASRTEAFF.

The chain employs TRBV6-5 and TRBJ2-3, with D hard to call. The ends were cut back, 6 bases at V and 6 bases at J, with 10 bases in the middle. The CDR3 has 12 residues. Germline CDR1 and CDR2: MNHEY and SVGAGI. This CDR3 is CASRSRPDTQYF. CDR3 sequence (DNA): TGTGCCAGCAGATCCCGGCCCGATACGCAGTATTTT.